A selection of T cell receptor beta chains follows, all from one sample in a study of blood T cell repertoires in COVID-19. Only in-frame clones appear in the TCRdb table, and some are missing; sequencing was by immunoSEQ multiplex PCR. The sample lists some 150,000 clones, around 90% occurring once. What was sequenced was peripheral blood. The source of these receptors is a human donor in a cohort sampled during active COVID-19. CDR3s leave out the opening cysteine and the closing phenylalanine or tryptophan.

TRBV6-5	ASSLPGELF
TRBV9	ASSVGASNDGGDGYT
TRBV7-2	ASSPNSGVEETQY
TRBV7-6	ASSLGREANEKLF
TRBV6-2/TRBV6-3	ASSYFHLGQGAWYEQY
TRBV27	ASSRGLAGGLYNEQF
TRBV4-3	ASSQDRDSFYEQY
TRBV2	ASRRGSGGTGELF
TRBV9	ASSETGVDYEQY
TRBV19	ASSMDAGGTYNEQF
TRBV6-5	ASSYNAGLMNTEAF
TRBV5-1	ASSLSSAPDTQY
TRBV6-5	ASTQSGPGQPQH
TRBV11-2	ASTDQGGGYT
TRBV4-1	ASSQRGGPFYEQY
TRBV4-1	ASSPPTGDNSPLH
TRBV19	ASHSDRSNSPLH
TRBV6-1	ASSEGLINTEAF
TRBV27	ASRTTGTERSYEQY
TRBV19	ASSRGLARYNEQF
TRBV7-6	ASSARQGRKGYT
TRBV4-1	ASSQRGQYGYT
TRBV7-8	ASSLSGYTEAF
TRBV6-5	ASSYKDSRGDTQY
TRBV3-1/TRBV3-2	ASSQDPWDRLTYEQY
TRBV3-1/TRBV3-2	ASSQDVGGTEAF
TRBV7-9	ASSLAWAGGPTDTQY
TRBV6-5	ASSLTGNQPQH
TRBV7-9	ASSALPYSYPSSSYEQY
TRBV11-2	ASSHGTTSSYEQY
TRBV5-1	ASSLEGETQY
TRBV5-5	ASSFRTSALETQY
TRBV10-3	AISESNDRIQETQY
TRBV6-4	ASSDGLGDTGGYT
TRBV10-2	ASSPRDRVTALH
TRBV4-3	ASSPGTGEFYEQY
TRBV5-4	ASSTTGRETQY
TRBV3-1/TRBV3-2	ASSQTQGAGNTIY
TRBV2	AGSRLATSTDTQY
TRBV18	ASSRLRGQGLEGNYGYT
TRBV19	ASSQDRMSSYEQY
TRBV30	AWTIELQNTEAF
TRBV29-1	SVRGGAEAF
TRBV10-3	AISERPPAGPSYEQY
TRBV7-6	ASSRQTSGGVYNEQF
TRBV2	ASRPPDRPLH
TRBV6-1	ASSERRHDPYEQY
TRBV4-3	ASSQGYSNQPQH
TRBV7-3	ASSPLAGSYNEQF
TRBV28	ASSLSFGDTPNYGYT
TRBV5-1	ASSPSTGTRSYT
TRBV9	ASSVDSGGVHEQY
TRBV7-9	ASSLGGPPNTGELF
TRBV20-1	SATGEKLF
TRBV4-1	ASSQLGLIYGYT